This T cell receptor beta chain was observed in a study of blood T cell repertoires in COVID-19. Study details: The United States, Italy and Spain were the sources of the acute and convalescent COVID-19 samples. T cells, B-cell-depleted T cells, or PBMCs provided the cDNA or gDNA that served as material.

The authors' processing: For nucleated cells, counts were estimated from reference gene primer amplification. Method: immunoSEQ multiplex PCR; TCRdb's copy keeps in-frame clones and lacks some. V, J and clone size reflect that table, while D and trimming were determined from the DNA. The sample includes around 120,000 clones, approximately 87% of them seen just once. This CDR3 has 15 residues. Germline V gene lookup returns CDR1 LNHDA and CDR2 SQIVND (reference sequence). Losses at the gene ends were 5 bases for V and 6 bases for J; bases not matched to a gene: 4. The sample comprised peripheral blood. V usage is TRBV19 and J usage is TRBJ2-1; 13 positions agree with TRBD2. This TCR came from a man aged 25 to 40 with acute or convalescent COVID-19. The chain's CDR3 is CASSVLAGGLNEQFF. CDR3 nucleotides: TGTGCCAGTAGTGTACTAGCGGGGGGGCTCAATGAGCAGTTCTTC.